These 22 T cell receptor beta chains came from one sample sequenced in a study of identical twins. TCRdb re-called the 5' RACE reads with MiXCR, one entry per CDR3 protein. The table includes around 340,000 distinct CDR3 sequences, more than 9% detected once. These data also formed part of another study, on yellow fever vaccine responses in identical twins.

The sample was CD8+ T cells sorted from blood. The receptors stem from a woman between 18 and 29 years old in good health.

The V gene is TRBV4-1, the J gene TRBJ2-3, with D hard to call. Germline assignment: CDR1 MGHRA and CDR2 YSYEKL. V shed 1 base and J shed 11 bases, with 13 bases lying between them. The CDR3 runs 13 residues. CDR3 nucleotides: TGCGCCAGCAGCCAAGCACAGTTCCGGGTGCAGTATTTT. It is translated as CASSQAQFRVQYF.

The table lists this clonotype with a few counts. The V and J genes are TRBV2 and TRBJ2-7, with TRBD1 matching 7 bases. With V trimmed by 1 base and J by 1 base, 4 bases remained unmatched. The CDR3 is 15 amino acids. Germline-derived CDR1 and CDR2 are SNHLY and FYNNEI. In DNA form, the CDR3 reads TGTGCCAGCAGTGAAGAGGGGGCGCGGTCCTACGAGCAGTACGTC. Its translation: CASSEEGARSYEQYV.

The chain joins TRBV6-5 to TRBJ2-1, with 7 bases identical to TRBD2. The CDR3 is made up of 16 amino acids. After removal of 4 bases from V and 1 base from J, the junction contained 7 bases not matched to a gene. Germline-derived CDR1 and CDR2 are MNHEY and SVGAGI. CDR3 region: CASSSPPSGSYNEQFF. CDR3 coding DNA: TGTGCCAGCAGTTCCCCGCCTAGCGGTTCCTACAATGAGCAGTTCTTC.

This chain joins TRBV3-1 and TRBJ2-5, with 15 bases matching TRBD2. The CDR3 totals 16 residues. CDR1 is LGHDT, CDR2 YNNKEL, per germline (reference sequence). J gave up 13 bases and V 0 bases, and 9 bases lay outside the gene matches. The CDR3 DNA follows: TGTGCCAGCAGCCAAGATAGGAGGACTAGCGGGGGGGGATGGTACTTC. Its translation is CASSQDRRTSGGGWYF.

This chain links TRBV10-3 with TRBJ2-1; possible D gene TRBD2, 5 bases. Germline values: CDR1 ENHRY, CDR2 SYGVKD. CDR3 length: 12 residues. V lost 2 bases, J lost 8 bases, and 7 bases lay in between. For the CDR3, the DNA is TGTGCCATCAGTGAGGGAGGCGATGAGCAGTTCTTC. Amino acid sequence: CAISEGGDEQFF.

This clonotype was recorded many times. V gene TRBV3-1 combines with J gene TRBJ2-7; D unclear. Germline loops: CDR1 LGHDT, CDR2 YNNKEL (reference sequence). The V gene lost 1 base and the J gene lost 3 bases, with 19 bases spanning the gap. This CDR3 is 17 amino acids long. The CDR3 nucleotides are TGTGCCAGCAGCCAAGTAAGGCATCGGCTGGACCACTACGAGCAGTACTTC. Its protein product is CASSQVRHRLDHYEQYF.

This clonotype qualifies as medium-sized. The V and J genes are TRBV28 and TRBJ2-4; tentatively, D is TRBD1 (6 bases). The CDR3 is made up of 12 amino acids. Trimming stripped 3 bases from V and 6 bases from J, with 6 bases between. Germline V CDR1 and CDR2: MDHEN, SYDVKM. The CDR3 loop is CASSFRGNIQYF. In nucleotides, the CDR3 is TGTGCCAGCAGTTTCAGGGGAAACATTCAGTACTTC.

On this clonotype: This sequence may be a read error, since a much larger clone differs from it by one base. The chain links TRBV3-1 to TRBJ2-3, with TRBD2 matching over 8 bases. The CDR3 has 15 residues. From germline, CDR1 is LGHDT and CDR2 YNNKEL (reference sequence). Trimming cost V 7 bases and J 0 bases; bases outside gene matches: 6. CDR3 sequence: CASTPGLVSTDTQYF. The DNA for the CDR3 is TGTGCCAGCACCCCGGGACTAGTTAGCACAGATACGCAGTATTTT.

The chain joins TRBV12-3 or TRBV12-4 to TRBJ1-4; TRBD1 is a possible D gene (5 bases). The germline V and J ends were trimmed by 5 bases and 4 bases, with 14 bases remaining between them. CDR3 length: 15 amino acids. The CDR3 loop reads CASSRGQKYNEKLFF. CDR3 sequence (DNA): TGTGCCAGCAGTCGAGGACAAAAATATAATGAAAAACTGTTTTTT.

This clonotype has a handful of counts. This chain connects TRBV15 to TRBJ2-1; possible D gene TRBD1, 5 bases. V gave up 3 bases and J gave up 6 bases, with 12 bases separating them. Germline CDR1 reads LNHNV; CDR2 reads YYDKDF (reference sequence). This CDR3 has 14 amino acids. The DNA for the CDR3 is TGTGCCACCAGCAGGCGAGACAGAGGCAATGAGCAGTTCTTC. Amino acid sequence: CATSRRDRGNEQFF.

The V call is TRBV4-1, the J call TRBJ2-5, with D perhaps TRBD1 (6 bases). The CDR3 extends over 14 amino acids. The germline V gene encodes CDR1 MGHRA and CDR2 YSYEKL. Trimming pared 4 bases from V and 5 bases from J, leaving 14 bases between. This chain's CDR3 is CASSPGQPWETQYF. CDR3 nucleotide sequence: TGCGCCAGCAGCCCTGGACAGCCTTGGGAGACCCAGTACTTC.

J is TRBJ2-3 and V is TRBV6-1; unclear D gene. Trimming removed 6 bases at V and 4 bases at J, with 14 bases between. The V gene's germline CDR1 is MNHNS and CDR2 SASEGT. The CDR3 contains 14 residues. The CDR3 protein is CASSENTFSDTQYF. The CDR3 bases are TGTGCCAGCAGCGAAAACACCTTTTCAGATACGCAGTATTTT.

This clonotype was recorded at least ten times. This chain connects TRBV6-4 to TRBJ2-1; D is unclear. The CDR3 loop spans 13 amino acids. The germline CDR1 and CDR2 sequences are MRHNA and SNTAGT. V was pared by 5 bases and J by 5 bases, with 10 bases between. The CDR3 DNA follows: TGTGCCAGCAGTCTTTCGGCGGACAATGAGCAGTTCTTC. Protein: CASSLSADNEQFF.

Only a few counts were recorded for this clonotype. The chain's CDR3 is CASSYGGKGNEQFF. In DNA form, the CDR3 reads TGTGCCAGCAGTTATGGGGGTAAGGGCAATGAGCAGTTCTTC. V is TRBV27 and J is TRBJ2-1; D possibly uses TRBD1 or TRBD2 (5 bases each). The CDR3 runs to 14 residues. CDR1 and CDR2 (germline): MNHEY, SMNVEV (reference sequence). Trimming left V 4 bases short and J 6 bases short, with 13 bases between.

This clonotype was observed a handful of times. The V call is TRBV29-1, the J call TRBJ2-1, with D maybe TRBD2 (7 bases). Deletions cut 6 bases from V and 4 bases from J, with 16 bases between. CDR3 length equals 14 residues. Germline lookup yields CDR1 SQVTM and CDR2 ANQGSEA. DNA of the CDR3: TGCAGCGTCTCGGGGGGACAACTTTACAATGAGCAGTTCTTC. This codes for CSVSGGQLYNEQFF.

This clonotype turned up a few times. The chain recombines TRBV12-3 or TRBV12-4 with TRBJ2-2; D uncertain. The V end lost 11 bases, the J end lost 3 bases, and 31 bases lay between the germline ends. The CDR3 has 19 amino acids. The CDR3 region is CASSQPPLVHVGYTGELFF. The CDR3 DNA follows: TGTGCCTCCAGCCAACCCCCATTAGTTCACGTCGGGTACACCGGGGAGCTGTTTTTT.

This clonotype was recorded a few times. V gene TRBV27 combines with J gene TRBJ1-1; tentative D call: TRBD1 (5 bases). With 8 bases removed from V and 1 base from J, the gap between germline ends came to 23 bases. The germline CDR1 and CDR2 sequences are MNHEY and SMNVEV (reference sequence). The CDR3 contains 17 residues. The CDR3: CASGQMGGGVENTEAFF. The CDR3 nucleotides read TGTGCCAGCGGTCAAATGGGGGGAGGAGTAGAGAACACTGAAGCTTTCTTT.

In this sample, this clonotype turned up many times. The J gene is TRBJ2-1, the V gene TRBV15; 7 positions agree with TRBD2. The CDR3 totals 17 residues. V lost 0 bases, J lost 8 bases, and 13 bases stayed unmatched. Germline-derived CDR1 and CDR2 are LNHNV and YYDKDF (reference sequence). DNA for the CDR3: TGTGCCACCAGCAGAGAGAAAAGGGACTACCCTTGGGATGAGCAGTTCTTC. This codes for CATSREKRDYPWDEQFF.

The rearrangement uses TRBV18 and TRBJ2-1; a possible D gene is TRBD2 (5 bases). The CDR3 contains 19 residues. Per germline, CDR1 KGHSH and CDR2 LQKENI. The V end was cut by 4 bases, the J end by 0 bases, with 22 bases between. CDR3 sequence reads: CASSLIGIAAPSSYNEQFF. The CDR3 DNA follows: TGTGCCAGCTCACTTATCGGGATCGCCGCCCCTAGCTCCTACAATGAGCAGTTCTTC.

This clonotype was observed a handful of times. The gene calls are TRBV7-3 and TRBJ2-1; D may correspond to TRBD1 or TRBD2 (7 bases each). V lost 1 base, J lost 5 bases, and 21 bases lay in between. The CDR3 spans 18 residues. Germline V gene sequence: CDR1 SGHTA, CDR2 FQGTGA. The CDR3 DNA sequence: TGTGCCAGCAGCTTAAGAGGGGGCGGGAGAGGGACAGACAATGAGCAGTTCTTC. It encodes CASSLRGGGRGTDNEQFF. Using reference TRBV7-3 and TRBJ2-1 for the parts outside the CDR3, the full variable domain is GAGVSQTPSNKVTEKGKYVELRCDPISGHTALYWYRQSLGQGPEFLIYFQGTGAADDSGLPNDRFFAVRPEGSVSTLKIQRTERGDSAVYLCASSLRGGGRGTDNEQFFGPGTRLTVL.

The sample holds a few counts of this clonotype. The CDR3 loop is CASSHGLSDTNEQFF. The CDR3 nucleotides are TGTGCCAGCAGCCATGGACTGTCAGATACGAATGAGCAGTTCTTC. V gene TRBV4-2 combines with J gene TRBJ2-1; TRBD2 might be the D (5 bases). The CDR3 is made up of 15 amino acids. V was trimmed by 3 bases and J by 7 bases, leaving 16 bases between them. CDR1 LGHNA and CDR2 YNFKEQ come from the germline V gene.

V is TRBV7-9 and J is TRBJ2-3; TRBD2 is a possible D gene (6 bases). Trimming stripped 5 bases from V and 6 bases from J, with 12 bases between. Per the germline V gene, CDR1 is SEHNR and CDR2 is FQNEAQ (reference sequence). This CDR3 region has 13 residues. The CDR3 sequence: CASSNRGADTQYF. The CDR3 DNA reads as TGTGCCAGCAGCAACCGCGGGGCGGATACGCAGTATTTT. The complete variable domain, with remaining parts taken from reference TRBV7-9 and TRBJ2-3, reads DTGVSQNPRHKITKRGQNVTFRCDPISEHNRLYWYRQTLGQGPEFLTYFQNEAQLEKSRLLSDRFSAERPKGSFSTLEIQRTEQGDSAMYLCASSNRGADTQYFGPGTRLTVL.